This record concerns one T cell receptor beta chain sequence. The antigen it binds to is not known. Per-nucleotide qualities are absent, and no much larger clonotype sits a single base away. The sample is drawn from a study of cytomegalovirus exposure and HLA in healthy donors listed by TCRdb under 2017. Context from the whole study: The 666 repertoires of the first cohort and the approximately 130 validation repertoires were produced on the same platform, according to a later analysis. High-throughput TCR immunosequencing, statistical association of individual TCRs with disease status, and machine learning were combined to predict cytomegalovirus infection status. The aim of the study was to test whether cataloging public T cell receptors could identify signatures of past pathogen exposure. Along with the roughly 710-subject first cohort, a separate validation cohort of over a hundred different subjects was used.

Library creation used the immunoSEQ multiplex PCR assay. In the source study's methods: A statistical classification framework was built for diagnosing cytomegalovirus status from the catalog of TCR beta chain sequences. Here the immuneACCESS table is served through TCRdb, limited to in-frame sequences with V and J called. Missing clones are a known gap in these copies; in checked studies unresolved V genes cover under half, and the rest lacks a known reason. That table gives V, J and clone size, and the DNA gave D and trimming. The sample table holds tens of thousands of clones, of which 96% were seen once. The leading ten clones occupy 0.78% of the sample. Points the paper makes about the study in general: A later analysis lacked HLA typing for the validation cohort, so it scored co-occurrence in that cohort across all 120 repertoires. The classifier was reported to diagnose cytomegalovirus status with high specificity and sensitivity in both the original cohort and the validation cohort. Subsequent analysis determined that TCRs grouped into clusters in the first cohort also showed a tendency toward co-occurrence across the roughly 120 validation repertoires, and 85% to 95% of cluster scores exceeded 0. A few of the identified cytomegalovirus-associated TCR beta chains were confirmed in vitro to be specific for cytomegalovirus antigens. The study listed 150 to 200 TCR beta chains as associated with cytomegalovirus. The authors suggested that the approach could potentially be extended to other disease states and immunological phenotypes. Most TCR sequences were observed very rarely across donors, whereas some public TCRs were present in many individuals.

Separate from the approximately 670-subject first cohort, the validation cohort of 90 to 150 subjects was the group to which the donors belonged. From the cysteine up to the phenylalanine, the CDR3 has a length of 15 residues. Only the CDR3 region is kept as DNA, spanning 45 bases read in frame from base 1. CDR1 and CDR2 (MDHEN, SYDVKM) derive from the germline V gene. V and J are trimmed by 7 bases and 2 bases, and the gene matches miss 7 bases of the junction. The sequence was collected from a man between 18 and 29 years old in good health and CMV-seronegative. The rearranged segments are TRBV28 and TRBJ1-5; 8 middle bases align to TRBD1. The sequenced sample was PBMCs. The CDR3 protein sequence reads: CASTLTGAGNQPQHF. In nucleotides, the sequence is TGTGCCAGCACCCTGACAGGGGCAGGCAATCAGCCCCAGCATTTT.